This T cell receptor beta chain was obtained from a study of shared clonotypes between healthy human individuals. Whole-study results and caveats: Between a handful of donors, naive CD4 clonotypes were shared at a level of about 5%.

Clones were sequenced by immunoSEQ multiplex PCR, and TCRdb holds only the in-frame ones, with some missing. The repertoire includes 2,500,000 or so clones, roughly 93% of them detected once, and about 0.34% sits in the top ten. This CDR3 region has 13 residues. Germline loops: CDR1 SNHLY, CDR2 FYNNEI. Trimming removed 6 bases from V and 13 bases from J; junction bases left unmatched: 7. This clone occurred once. As yet, its antigen is unknown. The sequencing sample was made of naive CD4+ T cells from PBMCs. The sample's subset: CD45RA+ positively selected. This TCR derives from a man younger than 30 in good health. Some clones in this sample may be carry-over from other donors' samples. This sequence joins TRBV2 and TRBJ1-6, with 9 bases matching TRBD1. CDR3 sequence: CASRPGQGHPLHF. The CDR3 bases are TGTGCCAGCAGGCCGGGACAGGGACACCCCCTCCACTTT.